The T cell receptor beta chain described here comes from a study of identical twins. This clonotype turned up a few times. Its antigen is still unknown. Findings and limits, study-wide: In zero-insertion analyses, partial confounding could arise from invariant MAIT and iNKT cells.

Addition of a universal primer site occurred through template switching, and cDNA carried unique molecular identifiers. Each CDR3 protein is one row after TCRdb ran MiXCR on the 5' RACE reads. The sample carries some 500,000 distinct CDR3 sequences, around 20% recorded once. From germline, CDR1 is SEHNR and CDR2 FQNEAQ (reference sequence). The germline V and J ends were trimmed by 2 bases and 4 bases, with 11 bases remaining between them. The CDR3 loop spans 14 amino acids. A further study also used this sample, focusing on T cells expressing NK-cell markers.

This chain uses TRBV7-9 with TRBJ2-5; D ambiguous. This receptor was identified in a woman in her late teens or twenties in good health. Sequenced: CD4+ T cells sorted from blood. The CDR3 region is CASSLRASRETQYF. Here the CDR3 DNA reads TGTGCCAGCAGCTTAAGGGCTAGTAGAGAGACCCAGTACTTC.